Below, one TCR beta chain is given with its context. This entry is derived from a study of blood T cell repertoires in COVID-19. Study information: From the United States, Italy and Spain came samples of acute and convalescent COVID-19. PBMCs, B-cell-depleted T cells, or T cells were the source of the cDNA or gDNA that made up the material.

Original analysis: Nucleated cell counts were estimated from reference gene primer amplification. This table comes from immunoSEQ multiplex PCR, and its TCRdb copy is limited to in-frame clones, with some not included. Clone size and V and J calls were adopted from that table, with D and trimming inferred from the DNA. The sample has roughly 160,000 clones, 90% to 95% seen once; the top ten hold approximately 0.48%. V shed 3 bases and J 1 base; nucleotides not matched to a gene: 3. Germline CDR1 and CDR2: SGHKS and YYEKEE (reference sequence). CDR3 length: 15 residues. The source material was peripheral blood. The V call is TRBV5-5, the J call TRBJ1-1, with TRBD1 matching 10 bases. The receptor was isolated from a man between 50 and 59 years old with acute or convalescent COVID-19. The CDR3 DNA reads as TGTGCCAGCAGCTGGGACAGGGGACCGAACACTGAAGCTTTCTTT. This codes for CASSWDRGPNTEAFF.